A single T cell receptor beta chain is shown here with its context. What it binds is not known. A multiplex PCR was run with 60 Vbeta primers and 13 Jbeta primers. TCRdb keeps only in-frame clones here, not all; method: immunoSEQ multiplex PCR. There are about 89,000 clones in the sample; 60% to 80% occur only once, and around 6.5% lies in the top ten. These data belong to a study of cytomegalovirus exposure and HLA in healthy donors. Study background: In terms of ancestry, the Caucasian-associated cluster contained around 79% of the approximately 400 genotyped donors. Whole-study results and caveats: Later analysis reportedly placed an Asian-associated ancestry cluster below the approximately 650-donor mean in N-insertions. Previous analysis showed most TCR beta V segments were productive about 87% or about 30% of the time.

The CDR3 has 13 residues. V gave up 2 bases and J gave up 3 bases, with 8 bases separating them. Germline assignment: CDR1 MDHEN and CDR2 SYDVKM. The TCR comes from a woman in her twenties or thirties in good health and CMV-seronegative. This sequence joins TRBV28 and TRBJ2-7, with a possible D match to TRBD1 (5 bases). The specimen was PBMCs. The DNA for the CDR3 is TGTGCCAGCAGTTTAGACAGTTTCTACGAGCAGTACTTC. Protein: CASSLDSFYEQYF.